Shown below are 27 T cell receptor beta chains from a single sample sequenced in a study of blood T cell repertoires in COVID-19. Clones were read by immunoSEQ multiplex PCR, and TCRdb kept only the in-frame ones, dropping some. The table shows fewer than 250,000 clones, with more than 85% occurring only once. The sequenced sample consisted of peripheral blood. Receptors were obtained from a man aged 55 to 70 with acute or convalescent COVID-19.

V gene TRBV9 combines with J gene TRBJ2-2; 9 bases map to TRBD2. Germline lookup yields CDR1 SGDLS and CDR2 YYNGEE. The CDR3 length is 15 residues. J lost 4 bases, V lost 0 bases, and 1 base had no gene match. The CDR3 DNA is TGTGCCAGCAGCGTAGAGGGACTAGCCACCGGGGAGCTGTTTTTT. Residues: CASSVEGLATGELFF. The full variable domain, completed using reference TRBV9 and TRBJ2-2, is DSGVTQTPKHLITATGQRVTLRCSPRSGDLSVYWYQQSLDQGLQFLIQYYNGEERAKGNILERFSAQQFPDLHSELNLSSLELGDSALYFCASSVEGLATGELFFGEGSRLTVL.

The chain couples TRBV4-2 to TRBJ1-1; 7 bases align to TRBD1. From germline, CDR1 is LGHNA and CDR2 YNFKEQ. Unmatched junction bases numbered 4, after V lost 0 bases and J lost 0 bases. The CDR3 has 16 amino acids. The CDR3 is CASSQDGDRLNTEAFF. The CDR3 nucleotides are TGTGCCAGCAGCCAAGATGGGGACAGACTGAACACTGAAGCTTTCTTT.

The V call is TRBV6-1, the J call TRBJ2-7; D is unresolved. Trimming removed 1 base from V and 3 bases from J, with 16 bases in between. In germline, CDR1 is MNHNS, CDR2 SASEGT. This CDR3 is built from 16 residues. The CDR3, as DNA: TGTGCCAGCAGTGAAGGACCCAGCCCTAGGTACTACGAGCAGTACTTC. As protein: CASSEGPSPRYYEQYF.

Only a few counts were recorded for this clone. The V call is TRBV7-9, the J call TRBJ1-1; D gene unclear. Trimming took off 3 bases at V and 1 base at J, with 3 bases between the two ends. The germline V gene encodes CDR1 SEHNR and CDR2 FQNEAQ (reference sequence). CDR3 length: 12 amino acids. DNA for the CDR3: TGTGCCAGCAGCTTCGGGAACACTGAAGCTTTCTTT. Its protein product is CASSFGNTEAFF.

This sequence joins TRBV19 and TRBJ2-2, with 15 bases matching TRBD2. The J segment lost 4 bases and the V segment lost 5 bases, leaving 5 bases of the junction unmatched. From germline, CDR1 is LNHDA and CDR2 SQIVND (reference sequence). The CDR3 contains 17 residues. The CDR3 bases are TGTGCCAGTAGTCGGACTAGCGGGGGGGTAAGCACCGGGGAGCTGTTTTTT. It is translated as CASSRTSGGVSTGELFF.

Written as DNA, the CDR3 is TGTGCCAGCAGCATACAGGGGCGAGGGCCAGGGTCCTACGAGCAGTACTTC. Translation gives CASSIQGRGPGSYEQYF. The genes are TRBV3-1 (or the pseudogene TRBV3-2) and TRBJ2-7, with 7 bases matching TRBD1. The CDR3 is 17 residues long. V gave up 5 bases and J gave up 1 base; unmatched junction bases: 14. Germline CDR1 reads LGHDT; CDR2 reads YNNKEL (reference sequence).

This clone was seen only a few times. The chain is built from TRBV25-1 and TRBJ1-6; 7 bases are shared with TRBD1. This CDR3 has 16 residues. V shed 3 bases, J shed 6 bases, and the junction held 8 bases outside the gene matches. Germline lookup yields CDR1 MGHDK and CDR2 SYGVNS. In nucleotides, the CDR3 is TGTGCCAGCAGTGATCCCCGGGCAGGGGGTAATTCACCCCTCCACTTT. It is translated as CASSDPRAGGNSPLHF.

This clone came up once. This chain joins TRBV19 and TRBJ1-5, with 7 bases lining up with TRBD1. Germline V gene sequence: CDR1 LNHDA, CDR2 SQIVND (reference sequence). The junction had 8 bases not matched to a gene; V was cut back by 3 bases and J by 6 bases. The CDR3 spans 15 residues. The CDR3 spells CASSIRGGESQPQHF. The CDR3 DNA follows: TGTGCCAGTAGTATCAGAGGGGGCGAGTCTCAGCCCCAGCATTTT.

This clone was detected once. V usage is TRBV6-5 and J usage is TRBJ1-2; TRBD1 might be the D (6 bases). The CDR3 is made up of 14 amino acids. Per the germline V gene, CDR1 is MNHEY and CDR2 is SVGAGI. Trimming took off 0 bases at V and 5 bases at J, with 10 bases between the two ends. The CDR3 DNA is TGTGCCAGCAGTTACTCTACAACAGGGTATGGCTACACCTTC. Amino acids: CASSYSTTGYGYTF.

This CDR3 is CASKRGGYMNTEAFF. The CDR3 bases are TGTGCCAGTAAACGGGGGGGCTATATGAACACTGAAGCTTTCTTT. J is TRBJ1-1 and V is TRBV14; tentative D call: TRBD1 (6 bases). The CDR3 runs 15 residues. V was shortened by 9 bases and J by 0 bases, with 17 bases between the two germline ends. The V gene's germline CDR1 is SGHDN and CDR2 FVKESK.

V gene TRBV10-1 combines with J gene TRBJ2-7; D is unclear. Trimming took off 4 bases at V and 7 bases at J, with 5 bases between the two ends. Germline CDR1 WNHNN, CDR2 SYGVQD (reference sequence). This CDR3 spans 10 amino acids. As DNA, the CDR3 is TGCGCCAGCAGTGGTGTAGAGCAGTACTTC. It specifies CASSGVEQYF.

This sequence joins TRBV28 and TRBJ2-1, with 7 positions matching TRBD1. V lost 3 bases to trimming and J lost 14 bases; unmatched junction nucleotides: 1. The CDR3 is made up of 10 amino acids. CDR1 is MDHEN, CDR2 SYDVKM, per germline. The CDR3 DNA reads TGTGCCAGCAGTTTGGACAGGAAGTTCTTC. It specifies CASSLDRKFF.

CDR3 loop: CASSLQGGGAYEQYF. CDR3 nucleotide sequence: TGTGCCAGCAGCCTCCAGGGCGGGGGAGCCTACGAGCAGTACTTC. This rearrangement joins TRBV5-4 to TRBJ2-7; 7 bases match TRBD2. CDR3 size: 15 residues. Germline assignment: CDR1 SGHNT and CDR2 YYREEE (reference sequence). V dropped 4 bases and J dropped 2; count of bases not matched to a gene: 9.

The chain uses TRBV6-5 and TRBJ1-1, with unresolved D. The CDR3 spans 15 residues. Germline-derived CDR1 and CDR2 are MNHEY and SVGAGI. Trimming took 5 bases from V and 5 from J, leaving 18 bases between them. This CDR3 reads CASSPPRGLATEAFF. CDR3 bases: TGTGCCAGCAGTCCTCCTCGGGGTTTGGCGACTGAAGCTTTCTTT.

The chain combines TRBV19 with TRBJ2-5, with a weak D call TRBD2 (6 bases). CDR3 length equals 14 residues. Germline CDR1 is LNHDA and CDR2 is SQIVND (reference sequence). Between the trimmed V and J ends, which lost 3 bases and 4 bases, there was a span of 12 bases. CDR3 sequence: CASSITGGRETQYF. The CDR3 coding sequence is TGTGCCAGTAGTATTACCGGGGGAAGAGAGACCCAGTACTTC.

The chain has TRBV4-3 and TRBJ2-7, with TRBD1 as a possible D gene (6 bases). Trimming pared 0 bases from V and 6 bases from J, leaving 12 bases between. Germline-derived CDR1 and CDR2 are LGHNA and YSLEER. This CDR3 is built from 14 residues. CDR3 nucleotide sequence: TGCGCCAGCAGCCAAGAAAGACAGGTGGGCGAGCAGTACTTC. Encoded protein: CASSQERQVGEQYF.

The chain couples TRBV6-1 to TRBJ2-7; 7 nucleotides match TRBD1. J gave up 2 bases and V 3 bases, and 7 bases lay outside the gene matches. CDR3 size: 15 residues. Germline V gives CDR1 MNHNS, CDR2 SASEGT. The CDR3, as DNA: TGTGCCAGCAGTGAGGCTTGGGACAGAGCCTACGAGCAGTACTTC. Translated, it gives CASSEAWDRAYEQYF.

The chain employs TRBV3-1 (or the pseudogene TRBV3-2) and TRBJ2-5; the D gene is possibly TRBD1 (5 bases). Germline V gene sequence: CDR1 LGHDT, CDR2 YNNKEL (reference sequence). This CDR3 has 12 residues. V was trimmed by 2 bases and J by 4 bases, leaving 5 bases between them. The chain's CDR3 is CASSQRGETQYF. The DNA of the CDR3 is TGTGCCAGCAGCCAAAGGGGAGAGACCCAGTACTTC.

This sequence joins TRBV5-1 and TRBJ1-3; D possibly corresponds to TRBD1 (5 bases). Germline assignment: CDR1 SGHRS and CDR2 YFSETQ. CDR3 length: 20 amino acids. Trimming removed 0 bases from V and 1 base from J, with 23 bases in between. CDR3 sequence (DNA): TGCGCCAGCAGCTTGGCGCCCAGGGTGAGCCCCATCCAGTCTGGAAACACCATATATTTT. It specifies CASSLAPRVSPIQSGNTIYF. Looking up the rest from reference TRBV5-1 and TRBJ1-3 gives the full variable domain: KAGVTQTPRYLIKTRGQQVTLSCSPISGHRSVSWYQQTPGQGLQFLFEYFSETQRNKGNFPGRFSGRQFSNSRSEMNVSTLELGDSALYLCASSLAPRVSPIQSGNTIYFGEGSWLTVV.

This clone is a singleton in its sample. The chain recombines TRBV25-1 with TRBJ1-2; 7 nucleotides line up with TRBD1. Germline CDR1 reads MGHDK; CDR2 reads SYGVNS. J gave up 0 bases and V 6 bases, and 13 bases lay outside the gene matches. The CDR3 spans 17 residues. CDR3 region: CASSPGTEVETNYGYTF. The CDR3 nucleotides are TGTGCCAGCAGCCCTGGGACAGAAGTAGAAACTAACTATGGCTACACCTTC.

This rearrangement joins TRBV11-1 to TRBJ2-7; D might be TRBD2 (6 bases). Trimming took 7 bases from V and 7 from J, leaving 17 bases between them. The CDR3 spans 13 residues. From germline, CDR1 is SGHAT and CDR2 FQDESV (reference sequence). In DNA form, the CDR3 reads TGTGCCAGCACCACCTGGGACGGAGGGGAGCAGTACTTC. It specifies CASTTWDGGEQYF.

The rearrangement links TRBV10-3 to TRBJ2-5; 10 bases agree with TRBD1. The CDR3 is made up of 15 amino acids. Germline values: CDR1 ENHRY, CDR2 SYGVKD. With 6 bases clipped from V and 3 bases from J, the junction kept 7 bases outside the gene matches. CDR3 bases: TGTGCCATCAGGGGGAAGACAGGGGGCGAAGAGACCCAGTACTTC. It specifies CAIRGKTGGEETQYF.

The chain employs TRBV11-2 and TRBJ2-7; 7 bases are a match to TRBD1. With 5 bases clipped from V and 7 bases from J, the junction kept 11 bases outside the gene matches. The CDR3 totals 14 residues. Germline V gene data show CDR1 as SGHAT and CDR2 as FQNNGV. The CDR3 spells CASSRTTTGQEQYF. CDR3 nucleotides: TGTGCCAGCAGCCGAACTACGACAGGGCAAGAGCAGTACTTC.

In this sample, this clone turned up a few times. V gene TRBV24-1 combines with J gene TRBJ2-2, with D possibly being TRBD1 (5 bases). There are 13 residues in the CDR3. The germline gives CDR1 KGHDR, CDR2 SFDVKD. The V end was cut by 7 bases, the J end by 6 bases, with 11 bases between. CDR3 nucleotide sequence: TGTGCCACCAGGGGCAGGGCCGCCGGGGAGCTGTTTTTT. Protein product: CATRGRAAGELFF.

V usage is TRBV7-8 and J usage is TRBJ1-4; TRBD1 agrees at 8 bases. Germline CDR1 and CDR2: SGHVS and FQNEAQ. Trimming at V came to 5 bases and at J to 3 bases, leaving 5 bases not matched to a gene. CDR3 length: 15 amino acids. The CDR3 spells CASSPRDRPNEKLFF. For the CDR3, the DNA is TGTGCCAGCAGCCCGCGGGACAGGCCTAATGAAAAACTGTTTTTT.

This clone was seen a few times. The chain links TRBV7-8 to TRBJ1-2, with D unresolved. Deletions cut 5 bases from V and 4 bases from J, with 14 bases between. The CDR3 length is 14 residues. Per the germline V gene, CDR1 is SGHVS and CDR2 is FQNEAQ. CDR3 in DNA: TGTGCCAGCAGCCTCGAGGGTAGCGGCTATGGCTACACCTTC. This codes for CASSLEGSGYGYTF.

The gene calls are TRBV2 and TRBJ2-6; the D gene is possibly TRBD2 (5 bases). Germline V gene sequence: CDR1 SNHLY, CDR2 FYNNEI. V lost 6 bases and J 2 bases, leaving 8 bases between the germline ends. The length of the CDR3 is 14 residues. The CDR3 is CASRGDPGANVLTF. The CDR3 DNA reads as TGTGCCAGCAGGGGAGACCCTGGGGCCAACGTCCTGACTTTC.